Ten or more counts support the clone carrying this TCR beta chain. TCRdb itself ran the reads through MiXCR, one entry per CDR3 protein. This repertoire shows roughly 280,000 distinct CDR3 sequences, roughly an eighth found once; its top ten account for around 8.7%. These data belong to a study of T cell repertoires in cytomegalovirus infection. At the level of the study: Indications came from public TCR beta signatures; they pointed to CMV infection and to a matching HLA type.

The CDR3 length is 15 residues. V lost 0 bases, J lost 6 bases, and 7 bases stayed unmatched. The germline V gene encodes CDR1 MNHEY and CDR2 SVGAGI. The sample comprised PBMCs. The sequence was obtained from a human donor in good health (CMV status not recorded). Some clones in this sample may be carry-over from other donors' samples. V and J are TRBV6-5 and TRBJ2-7, with 8 positions matching TRBD1. The CDR3 bases are TGTGCCAGCAGTTACTCGGCGACAGGGGAGGCCGAGCAGTACTTC. Translation gives CASSYSATGEAEQYF.